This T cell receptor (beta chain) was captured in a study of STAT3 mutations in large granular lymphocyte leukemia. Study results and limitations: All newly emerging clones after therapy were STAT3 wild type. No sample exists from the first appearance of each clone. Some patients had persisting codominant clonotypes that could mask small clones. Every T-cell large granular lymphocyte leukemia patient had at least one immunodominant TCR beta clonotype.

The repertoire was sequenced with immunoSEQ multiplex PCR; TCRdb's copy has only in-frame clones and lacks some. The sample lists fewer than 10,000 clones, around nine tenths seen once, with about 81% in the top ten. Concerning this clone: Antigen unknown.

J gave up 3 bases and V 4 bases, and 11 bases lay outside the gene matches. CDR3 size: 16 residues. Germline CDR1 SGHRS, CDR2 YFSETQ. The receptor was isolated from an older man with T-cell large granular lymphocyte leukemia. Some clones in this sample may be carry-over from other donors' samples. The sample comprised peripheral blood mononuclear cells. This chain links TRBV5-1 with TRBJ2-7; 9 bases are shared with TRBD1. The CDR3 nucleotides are TGCGCCAGCAGCAGCAACTTGGGACAGGGCTTCTACGAGCAGTACTTC. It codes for CASSSNLGQGFYEQYF. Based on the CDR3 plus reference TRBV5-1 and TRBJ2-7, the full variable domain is KAGVTQTPRYLIKTRGQQVTLSCSPISGHRSVSWYQQTPGQGLQFLFEYFSETQRNKGNFPGRFSGRQFSNSRSEMNVSTLELGDSALYLCASSSNLGQGFYEQYFGPGTRLTVT.